The 21 T cell receptor beta chains below come from one sample, sequenced in a study of blood T cell repertoires in COVID-19. TCRdb's copy holds only in-frame clones and misses some; the assay was immunoSEQ multiplex PCR. This table holds roughly 120,000 clones, approximately 82% found once. The sequencing sample was made of peripheral blood. These receptors all come from a man between 70 and 80 years old with active or convalescent COVID-19.

The V gene is TRBV12-2, the J gene TRBJ1-2. TRBV12-2 is deemed a pseudogene. The CDR3 runs to 21 residues. The CDR3 reads CASRLEEGGRVGCRGNYGYTF. The CDR3 DNA sequence: TGTGCAAGTCGCTTAGAAGAGGGTGGGAGGGTAGGTTGCAGGGGAAACTATGGCTACACCTTC.

V and J are TRBV7-2 and TRBJ2-7; D is perhaps TRBD2 (6 bases). This CDR3 comprises 15 residues. Trimming shortened V by 1 base and J by 6 bases, and 16 bases separated the two germline ends. Per germline, CDR1 SGHTA and CDR2 FQGNSA. The chain's CDR3 is CASSLGRLGAVEQYF. The CDR3 nucleotides read TGTGCCAGCAGCTTAGGACGACTAGGGGCCGTCGAGCAGTACTTC.

V and J are TRBV5-5 and TRBJ1-1; possibly TRBD1 for D (5 bases). CDR3 length equals 14 residues. V shed 0 bases and J shed 1 base, with 7 bases lying between them. Germline CDR1 and CDR2: SGHKS and YYEKEE (reference sequence). The CDR3 loop reads CASSLDRSNTEAFF. The CDR3 DNA reads as TGTGCCAGCAGCTTGGACAGGTCGAACACTGAAGCTTTCTTT.

The chain joins TRBV4-3 to TRBJ2-7; D might be TRBD1 (5 bases). This CDR3 is 15 amino acids long. In germline, CDR1 is LGHNA, CDR2 YSLEER. V was cut by 5 bases and J by 4 bases, with 18 bases left in between. The DNA for the CDR3 is TGCGCCAGCAGCTCCACCCAGGGTAACCCGTACGAGCAGTACTTC. As protein: CASSSTQGNPYEQYF.

The chain has TRBV7-2 and TRBJ2-2; 7 bases match TRBD1. V shed 1 base and J 0 bases; nucleotides not matched to a gene: 2. The germline gives CDR1 SGHTA, CDR2 FQGNSA. This CDR3 contains 16 residues. The CDR3 DNA reads as TGTGCCAGCAGCTTAGGGACAGGTTCGAACACCGGGGAGCTGTTTTTT. Amino acids: CASSLGTGSNTGELFF.

This chain links TRBV15 with TRBJ2-5; D not certain. Germline V gene data show CDR1 as LNHNV and CDR2 as YYDKDF (reference sequence). The germline V and J ends were trimmed by 0 bases and 5 bases, with 10 bases remaining between them. The CDR3 has 14 residues. CDR3 nucleotide sequence: TGTGCCACCAGCAGAGATCTAGACGTGGAGACCCAGTACTTC. This codes for CATSRDLDVETQYF.

A few counts support this clone. V usage is TRBV6-9 and J usage is TRBJ2-5; D possibly corresponds to TRBD2 (6 bases). Germline V lookup: CDR1 MNHGY, CDR2 SVAAGI. V lost 1 base and J 3 bases, leaving 12 bases between the germline ends. This CDR3 comprises 15 residues. CDR3 nucleotide sequence: TGTGCCAGCAGTTATTGTCAGTGGGGGGAAGAGACCCAGTACTTC. Translation gives CASSYCQWGEETQYF.

This chain connects TRBV6-5 to TRBJ1-6; D call uncertain. Between the trimmed V and J ends, which lost 7 bases and 7 bases, there was a span of 8 bases. The CDR3 spans 12 residues. Germline assignment: CDR1 MNHEY and CDR2 SVGAGI. The CDR3 bases are TGTGCCAGCATGACATCCAATTCACCCCTCCACTTT. Its translation is CASMTSNSPLHF.

The rearrangement uses TRBV11-3 and TRBJ2-1, with D maybe TRBD1 (6 bases). Trimming left V 2 bases short and J 5 bases short, with 13 bases between. The CDR3 extends over 15 amino acids. Germline lookup yields CDR1 SGHNT and CDR2 YENEEA. The chain's CDR3 is CASSLLGTIDNEQFF. CDR3 coding DNA: TGTGCCAGCAGCTTACTCGGGACAATCGACAATGAGCAGTTCTTC. Full variable domain (rest looked up from reference TRBV11-3 and TRBJ2-1): EAGVVQSPRYKIIEKKQPVAFWCNPISGHNTLYWYLQNLGQGPELLIRYENEEAVDDSQLPKDRFSAERLKGVDSTLKIQPAELGDSAVYLCASSLLGTIDNEQFFGPGTRLTVL.

V usage is TRBV28 and J usage is TRBJ1-2; no clear D. Germline CDR1 reads MDHEN; CDR2 reads SYDVKM. V lost 8 bases and J lost 1, with 5 bases in between. This CDR3 comprises 11 residues. The CDR3 reads CASVSNYGYTF. CDR3 in DNA: TGTGCCAGCGTGAGTAACTATGGCTACACCTTC.

This chain connects TRBV28 to TRBJ1-2; 9 bases are a match to TRBD1. This CDR3 region has 15 residues. J gave up 8 bases and V 10 bases, and 17 bases lay outside the gene matches. Germline CDR1 reads MDHEN; CDR2 reads SYDVKM. CDR3 protein: CATPHLGQGGRGYTF. CDR3 coding DNA: TGTGCCACCCCCCACCTGGGACAGGGAGGCAGGGGCTACACCTTC.

The rearrangement uses TRBV28 and TRBJ2-3; possible D gene TRBD2, 6 bases. The germline CDR1 and CDR2 sequences are MDHEN and SYDVKM. The CDR3 is 14 residues long. Trimming stripped 4 bases from V and 6 bases from J, with 14 bases between. CDR3 nucleotide sequence: TGTGCCAGCAGTTGGACTATTACCCTGGATACGCAGTATTTT. As protein: CASSWTITLDTQYF. Full variable domain (rest looked up from reference TRBV28 and TRBJ2-3): DVKVTQSSRYLVKRTGEKVFLECVQDMDHENMFWYRQDPGLGLRLIYFSYDVKMKEKGDIPEGYSVSREKKERFSLILESASTNQTSMYLCASSWTITLDTQYFGPGTRLTVL.

The chain carries TRBV6-5 and TRBJ1-2; TRBD1 matches 9 bases. The germline V gene has CDR1 MNHEY and CDR2 SVGAGI. The CDR3 is 15 amino acids. Germline trimming cut 6 bases from V and 4 bases from J; bases unmatched to any gene: 9. This chain's CDR3 is CASRQITGGGYGYTF. CDR3 coding DNA: TGTGCCAGCAGGCAAATTACAGGGGGCGGCTATGGCTACACCTTC.

This clone was observed once. The chain employs TRBV7-9 and TRBJ1-2, with TRBD1 matching 8 bases. V lost 5 bases to trimming and J lost 3 bases; unmatched junction nucleotides: 5. This CDR3 has 14 amino acids. Germline V gene data show CDR1 as SEHNR and CDR2 as FQNEAQ (reference sequence). This CDR3 reads CASSQNRGDYGYTF. In nucleotides, the CDR3 is TGTGCCAGCAGCCAAAACAGGGGGGACTATGGCTACACCTTC.

The chain joins TRBV5-4 to TRBJ1-1; 7 nucleotides agree with TRBD1. The CDR3 sequence is 15 residues long. The germline gives CDR1 SGHNT, CDR2 YYREEE (reference sequence). J was trimmed by 4 bases and V by 4 bases; bases with no gene match: 10. The chain's CDR3 is CASSLYGGGSTEAFF. For the CDR3, the DNA is TGTGCCAGCAGCCTCTATGGAGGGGGCAGCACTGAAGCTTTCTTT.

This clone was seen ten or more times. V gene TRBV4-1 combines with J gene TRBJ2-1, with TRBD2 as a possible D gene (5 bases). Trimming removed 4 bases from V and 9 bases from J, with 7 bases in between. There are 11 residues in the CDR3. From germline, CDR1 is MGHRA and CDR2 YSYEKL. The CDR3 reads CASSRGSEQFF. The DNA of the CDR3 is TGCGCCAGCAGCCGCGGGTCTGAGCAGTTCTTC.

This chain joins TRBV7-8 and TRBJ1-2; 7 bases agree with TRBD1. The V gene end was trimmed by 5 bases and the J gene end by 3 bases; junction bases not matched to a gene: 6. Germline V gene sequence: CDR1 SGHVS, CDR2 FQNEAQ. This CDR3 has 14 residues. The CDR3 reads CASSLRDSDYGYTF. The CDR3 DNA follows: TGTGCCAGCAGCCTGAGGGACAGCGACTATGGCTACACCTTC.

The chain recombines TRBV5-6 with TRBJ2-3; 7 bases line up with TRBD2. Looked up from germline, CDR1 is SGHDT and CDR2 is YYEEEE. CDR3 length equals 16 residues. The ends lost 3 bases at V and 2 bases at J; junction bases unmatched: 9. Written as DNA, the CDR3 is TGTGCCAGCAGCTCGAGGACTAGAGACCCCACAGATACGCAGTATTTT. Translation: CASSSRTRDPTDTQYF.

This clone was seen a handful of times. This sequence joins TRBV28 and TRBJ1-5, with D tentatively TRBD1 (6 bases). CDR3 length: 13 residues. Germline loops: CDR1 MDHEN, CDR2 SYDVKM. V was trimmed by 6 bases and J by 6 bases, leaving 12 bases between them. CDR3 in amino acids: CASRAGVSQPQHF. CDR3 in DNA: TGTGCCAGCAGGGCAGGGGTAAGTCAGCCCCAGCATTTT.

J is TRBJ2-7 and V is TRBV27, with 8 bases fitting TRBD1. The CDR3 is 13 amino acids. Germline V lookup: CDR1 MNHEY, CDR2 SMNVEV (reference sequence). Unmatched junction bases numbered 10, after V lost 6 bases and J lost 9 bases. The CDR3 DNA sequence: TGTGCCAGCAGATCAGGGGGCGAAGCTACGCAGTACTTC. Its translation: CASRSGGEATQYF.

A few counts support this clone. The chain recombines TRBV28 with TRBJ1-4, with 10 bases identical to TRBD1. Germline-derived CDR1 and CDR2 are MDHEN and SYDVKM. There are 14 residues in the CDR3. V gave up 6 bases and J gave up 4 bases; unmatched junction bases: 2. CDR3 in amino acids: CASRDRGGNEKLFF. The CDR3 region has the DNA TGTGCCAGCAGGGACAGGGGGGGTAATGAAAAACTGTTTTTT.